The clone carrying this TCR beta chain was found once. V lost 4 bases and J lost 0; bases outside the gene matches: 1. Germline values: CDR1 SGHRS, CDR2 YFSETQ. There are 14 residues in the CDR3. The source of the sample is a study of blood T cell repertoires in COVID-19. Turning to the study itself: Acute-phase and convalescent COVID-19 samples originated in the United States, Italy and Spain. In each case, the material was cDNA or gDNA derived from T cells, B-cell-depleted T cells, or PBMCs.

Sequencing was performed with immunoSEQ multiplex PCR; in TCRdb, only in-frame clones are kept and a portion is missing. The data contain 52,000 or so clones, about nine tenths of them singletons. The sequence derives from a man aged 55 to 70 with active COVID-19. The V call is TRBV5-1, the J call TRBJ2-7; the match to TRBD2 covers 10 bases. The sequenced material came from peripheral blood. CDR3 sequence (DNA): TGCGCCAGCAGCACTAGCGGGGTCTCCTACGAGCAGTACTTC. Translation gives CASSTSGVSYEQYF.